Shown below are 22 T cell receptor beta chains from a single sample sequenced in a study of control samples from healthy donors and cancer patients. The method was immunoSEQ multiplex PCR; TCRdb's version includes in-frame clones alone and lacks a portion of them. Of more than 140,000 clones listed, about 90% are singletons. Material: blood. Every receptor here comes from a man aged 18-30 years in good health.

The chain uses TRBV29-1 and TRBJ1-1; tentatively, D is TRBD1 (5 bases). This CDR3 spans 14 amino acids. Trimming took off 6 bases at V and 6 bases at J, with 20 bases between the two ends. Germline CDR1 is SQVTM and CDR2 is ANQGSEA. The CDR3 region is CSVGDGGARAEAFF. CDR3 nucleotide sequence: TGCAGCGTCGGCGACGGTGGGGCGCGGGCTGAAGCTTTCTTT.

This sequence joins TRBV24-1 and TRBJ2-4; 14 bases fit TRBD2. Germline values: CDR1 KGHDR, CDR2 SFDVKD. Germline trimming cut 3 bases from V and 0 bases from J; bases unmatched to any gene: 15. The CDR3 is 22 amino acids. The CDR3 here is CATSDMTGLAGATLLAKNIQYF. DNA for the CDR3: TGTGCCACCAGTGATATGACGGGACTAGCGGGGGCTACCCTATTAGCCAAAAACATTCAGTACTTC.

The chain recombines TRBV19 with TRBJ1-5, with D maybe TRBD1 (5 bases). Germline CDR1 reads LNHDA; CDR2 reads SQIVND (reference sequence). The CDR3 extends over 15 amino acids. Between the trimmed V and J ends, which lost 3 bases and 4 bases, there was a span of 13 bases. CDR3 region: CASSIAGGRNQPQHF. The CDR3 nucleotides are TGTGCCAGTAGTATCGCGGGGGGTCGGAATCAGCCCCAGCATTTT. The full variable domain, rest sourced from reference TRBV19 and TRBJ1-5, is DGGITQSPKYLFRKEGQNVTLSCEQNLNHDAMYWYRQDPGQGLRLIYYSQIVNDFQKGDIAEGYSVSREKKESFPLTVTSAQKNPTAFYLCASSIAGGRNQPQHFGDGTRLSIL.

This clone is a singleton in its sample. The chain carries TRBV19 and TRBJ1-5, with 7 bases lining up with TRBD1. The CDR3 loop spans 12 amino acids. CDR1 is LNHDA, CDR2 SQIVND, per germline (reference sequence). The V and J ends lost 6 bases and 6 bases, in that order; junction bases with no gene match: 2. The CDR3, as DNA: TGTGCCAGTAGCCAGGGGGGTCAGCCCCAGCATTTT. This encodes CASSQGGQPQHF.

The V gene is TRBV7-6, the J gene TRBJ2-7; possibly TRBD1 for D (5 bases). V was shortened by 8 bases and J by 0 bases, with 11 bases between the two germline ends. The CDR3 is made up of 13 amino acids. Germline values: CDR1 SGHVS, CDR2 FNYEAQ. CDR3 region: CASSETASYEQYF. Here the CDR3 DNA reads TGTGCCAGCTCCGAGACAGCCTCCTACGAGCAGTACTTC.

J is TRBJ1-1 and V is TRBV24-1, with 9 positions matching TRBD1. CDR3 length equals 16 residues. V lost 3 bases to trimming and J lost 1 base; unmatched junction nucleotides: 5. CDR1 KGHDR and CDR2 SFDVKD come from the germline V gene. The CDR3 nucleotides are TGTGCCACCAGTGATGACAGGGGGTCCGGGAACACTGAAGCTTTCTTT. Its translation is CATSDDRGSGNTEAFF.

The chain combines TRBV10-3 with TRBJ2-7; TRBD2 matches 12 bases. The CDR3 contains 15 residues. Germline lookup yields CDR1 ENHRY and CDR2 SYGVKD. Losses at the gene ends were 6 bases for V and 0 bases for J; bases not matched to a gene: 3. The chain's CDR3 is CAIRGTSGRSYEQYF. The CDR3 region has the DNA TGTGCCATCAGAGGGACTAGCGGGCGCTCCTACGAGCAGTACTTC.

The chain joins TRBV30 to TRBJ1-5; D perhaps matches TRBD1 (6 bases). Germline CDR1 reads GTSNPN; CDR2 reads SVGIG (reference sequence). Trimming removed 2 bases from V and 7 bases from J, with 21 bases in between. This CDR3 is 16 amino acids long. The CDR3 coding sequence is TGTGCCTGGAGTATCACTGGGCCAGGGGTATGGCAGCCCCAGCATTTT. Amino acids: CAWSITGPGVWQPQHF.

The chain has TRBV19 and TRBJ2-1; D might be TRBD1 (7 bases). Trimming took off 7 bases at V and 9 bases at J, with 19 bases between the two ends. This CDR3 is built from 14 residues. Germline lookup yields CDR1 LNHDA and CDR2 SQIVND (reference sequence). The CDR3 DNA reads as TGTGCCAGTACCAGGGGGACTGGAAGTTTTGAGCAGTTCTTC. Translating it yields CASTRGTGSFEQFF.

The chain is built from TRBV6-6 and TRBJ1-1; 9 bases match TRBD1. Germline V gene sequence: CDR1 MNHNY, CDR2 SVGAGI (reference sequence). The CDR3 has 15 residues. The V segment lost 4 bases and the J segment 0 bases; nucleotides outside the gene matches: 3. This CDR3 is CASSLQGAVNTEAFF. CDR3 nucleotide sequence: TGTGCCAGCAGTTTACAGGGGGCCGTGAACACTGAAGCTTTCTTT.

The chain carries TRBV7-2 and TRBJ1-2, with 8 nucleotides matching TRBD1. The V gene's germline CDR1 is SGHTA and CDR2 FQGNSA. CDR3 length equals 14 residues. Trimming removed 0 bases from V and 7 bases from J; junction bases left unmatched: 4. The CDR3 here is CASSLARGQGGYTF. CDR3 DNA: TGTGCCAGCAGCTTAGCCAGGGGGCAGGGTGGCTACACCTTC.

The V and J genes are TRBV20-1 and TRBJ2-7; TRBD1 matches at 8 bases. CDR3 length: 11 residues. With V trimmed by 8 bases and J by 4 bases, 4 bases remained unmatched. From germline, CDR1 is DFQATT and CDR2 SNEGSKA (reference sequence). The CDR3 reads CSYRQGYEQYF. For the CDR3, the DNA is TGCAGTTATAGACAGGGGTACGAGCAGTACTTC.

The chain is built from TRBV7-2 and TRBJ2-3; possibly TRBD2 for D (5 bases). CDR1 and CDR2 (germline): SGHTA, FQGNSA. The CDR3 runs 15 residues. Trimming shortened V by 5 bases and J by 0 bases, and 12 bases separated the two germline ends. The CDR3 coding sequence is TGTGCCAGCAGCCCTGGACTGTCTAGCACAGATACGCAGTATTTT. It translates to CASSPGLSSTDTQYF.

The J gene is TRBJ2-7, the V gene TRBV5-5; a weak D match, TRBD1 (6 bases). The CDR3 runs 16 residues. Germline V gene lookup returns CDR1 SGHKS and CDR2 YYEKEE (reference sequence). V gave up 0 bases and J gave up 1 base, with 14 bases separating them. CDR3 protein: CASSLDGPQGSYEQYF. DNA for the CDR3: TGTGCCAGCAGCTTGGATGGCCCTCAGGGGTCCTACGAGCAGTACTTC. Full variable domain (remainder filled in from reference TRBV5-5 and TRBJ2-7): DAGVTQSPTHLIKTRGQQVTLRCSPISGHKSVSWYQQVLGQGPQFIFQYYEKEERGRGNFPDRFSARQFPNYSSELNVNALLLGDSALYLCASSLDGPQGSYEQYFGPGTRLTVT.

This sequence joins TRBV6-6 and TRBJ2-2; D gene ambiguous. The CDR3 is 14 amino acids. V dropped 1 base and J dropped 1 base, with 4 bases sitting between them. From germline, CDR1 is MNHNY and CDR2 SVGAGI (reference sequence). CDR3 DNA sequence: TGTGCCAGCAGTTACTTGATGAACACCGGGGAGCTGTTTTTT. It specifies CASSYLMNTGELFF.

The chain links TRBV6-1 to TRBJ1-1; D call uncertain. Germline V gene data show CDR1 as MNHNS and CDR2 as SASEGT. Deletions cut 1 base from V and 3 bases from J, with 9 bases between. CDR3 length: 14 amino acids. CDR3 amino acids: CASSEVGGHTEAFF. In nucleotides, the CDR3 is TGTGCCAGCAGTGAAGTGGGCGGACACACTGAAGCTTTCTTT.

The gene calls are TRBV10-3 and TRBJ2-6; D might be TRBD1 (6 bases). The germline V gene encodes CDR1 ENHRY and CDR2 SYGVKD. CDR3 length equals 19 residues. Deletions cut 3 bases from V and 0 bases from J, with 18 bases between. The CDR3 nucleotides read TGTGCCATCAGTGACCATCTAAAGGACAGCCTCTCTGGGGCCAACGTCCTGACTTTC. This codes for CAISDHLKDSLSGANVLTF.

V usage is TRBV6-2 or TRBV6-3 and J usage is TRBJ1-6, with D uncertain. This CDR3 spans 14 amino acids. Germline CDR1 and CDR2: MNHEY and SVGEGT. Trimming took off 2 bases at V and 7 bases at J, with 9 bases between the two ends. CDR3 coding DNA: TGTGCCAGCAGTTACCTTGACGGGAATTCACCCCTCCACTTT. This translates into CASSYLDGNSPLHF.

The J gene is TRBJ2-2, the V gene TRBV27; D gene unclear. The CDR3 runs to 10 residues. V was clipped by 8 bases and J by 4 bases, with 2 bases between them. The germline V gene encodes CDR1 MNHEY and CDR2 SMNVEV (reference sequence). This CDR3 reads CASGTGELFF. The CDR3 DNA sequence: TGTGCCAGCGGCACCGGGGAGCTGTTTTTT.

The V call is TRBV27, the J call TRBJ2-1; 7 bases are shared with TRBD2. V lost 4 bases and J lost 5; bases outside the gene matches: 5. This CDR3 contains 14 residues. Germline V gene sequence: CDR1 MNHEY, CDR2 SMNVEV (reference sequence). The CDR3 loop is CASSSRDYNNEQFF. CDR3 bases: TGTGCCAGCAGTTCCCGGGACTACAACAATGAGCAGTTCTTC.

The chain is built from TRBV6-4 and TRBJ2-3; TRBD2 is a possible D gene (6 bases). This CDR3 region has 16 residues. The V end was cut by 0 bases, the J end by 2 bases, with 12 bases between. The V gene's germline CDR1 is MRHNA and CDR2 SNTAGT. The CDR3 DNA sequence: TGTGCCAGCAGTGACTCGGCGGGGTCCTCCACAGATACGCAGTATTTT. Its translation: CASSDSAGSSTDTQYF.

The chain uses TRBV30 and TRBJ1-6; TRBD1 might be the D (6 bases). The V end was cut by 4 bases, the J end by 7 bases, with 8 bases between. Per the germline V gene, CDR1 is GTSNPN and CDR2 is SVGIG (reference sequence). This CDR3 has 12 amino acids. As DNA, the CDR3 is TGTGCCTGGACAGGGGAAAATTCACCCCTCCACTTT. Translated: CAWTGENSPLHF.